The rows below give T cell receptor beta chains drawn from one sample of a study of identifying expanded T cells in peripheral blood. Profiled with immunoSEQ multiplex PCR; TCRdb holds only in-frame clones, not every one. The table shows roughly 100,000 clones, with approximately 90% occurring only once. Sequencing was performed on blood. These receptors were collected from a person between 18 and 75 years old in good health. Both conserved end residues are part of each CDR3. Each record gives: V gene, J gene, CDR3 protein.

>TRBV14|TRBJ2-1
CASSPWGSGSSYNEQFF
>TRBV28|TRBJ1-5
CASSSPSRGYNQPQHF
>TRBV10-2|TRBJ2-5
CASSRGLGETQYF
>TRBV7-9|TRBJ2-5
CASSGQGVWKTQYF
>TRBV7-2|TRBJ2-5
CASSPQPTSGGPQETQYF
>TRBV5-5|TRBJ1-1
CASSLGTGTAHTEAFF
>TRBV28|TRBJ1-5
CATCLGGSSNQPQHF
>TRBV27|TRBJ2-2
CASLRGPLNTGELFF
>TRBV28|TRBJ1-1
CASSSTGENTEAFF
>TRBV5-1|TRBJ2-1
CASSLRVNRLTYNEQFF
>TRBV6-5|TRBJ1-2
CASTNPPLQGYTF
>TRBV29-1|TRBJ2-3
CSVSGGRGDTQYF
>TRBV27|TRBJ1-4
CASSLGTGLNEKLFF
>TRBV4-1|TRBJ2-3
CASSQGKEGRTDTQYF
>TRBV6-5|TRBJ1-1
CASRRGQASGTEAFF
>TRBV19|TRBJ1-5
CASIDQAREARQPQHF
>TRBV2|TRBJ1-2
CASSEDGGYTF
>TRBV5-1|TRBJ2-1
CASSYTRRENSYNEQFF
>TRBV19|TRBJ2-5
CASRPTGTPQETQYF
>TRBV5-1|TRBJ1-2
CASSLAGANYGYTF
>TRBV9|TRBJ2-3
CASSPGTSGGALTDTQYF
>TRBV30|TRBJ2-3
CAWSSGRGTDTQYF
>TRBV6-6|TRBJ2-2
CASSFHLSGNTGELFF
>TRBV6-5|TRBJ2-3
CASSYLSGKSTDTQYF
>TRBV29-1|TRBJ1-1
CSSSTSTMVTEAFF
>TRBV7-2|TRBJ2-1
CASSLVGTGTYNEQFF
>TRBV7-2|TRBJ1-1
CASSMRQGVNTEAFF
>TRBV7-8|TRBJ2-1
CASSLAEYNEQFF
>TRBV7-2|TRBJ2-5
CASSLVRLGETQYF
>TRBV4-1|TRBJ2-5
CASSPGVAGLQETQYF
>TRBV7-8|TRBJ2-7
CASSLGTGSLEQYF
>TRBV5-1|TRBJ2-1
CASSYMLAGASSEQFF
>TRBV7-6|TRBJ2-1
CASSFGDRGVNEQFF
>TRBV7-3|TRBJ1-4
CASSVQRGEKLFF
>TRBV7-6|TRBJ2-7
CASSPLAGGYEQYF
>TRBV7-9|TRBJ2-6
CASPPLSAGANVLTF
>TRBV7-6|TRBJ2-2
CALSDSHGTGELFF
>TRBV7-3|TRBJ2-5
CASSLTLTGSGETQYF
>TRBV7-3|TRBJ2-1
CASRATSGIGEQFF
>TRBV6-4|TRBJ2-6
CASTPDGSSGANVLTF
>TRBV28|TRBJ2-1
CASSELAGFRSYNEQFF
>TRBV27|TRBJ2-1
CASRHQGSGVNNEQFF
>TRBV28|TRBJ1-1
CASSLDRSPEAFF
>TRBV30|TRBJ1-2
CAWSVLLGGLDYGYTF
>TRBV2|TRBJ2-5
CASSELETQYF
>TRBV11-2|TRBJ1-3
CASSPQGLGSGNTIYF
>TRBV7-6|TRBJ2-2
CASSFSSGVNTGELFF